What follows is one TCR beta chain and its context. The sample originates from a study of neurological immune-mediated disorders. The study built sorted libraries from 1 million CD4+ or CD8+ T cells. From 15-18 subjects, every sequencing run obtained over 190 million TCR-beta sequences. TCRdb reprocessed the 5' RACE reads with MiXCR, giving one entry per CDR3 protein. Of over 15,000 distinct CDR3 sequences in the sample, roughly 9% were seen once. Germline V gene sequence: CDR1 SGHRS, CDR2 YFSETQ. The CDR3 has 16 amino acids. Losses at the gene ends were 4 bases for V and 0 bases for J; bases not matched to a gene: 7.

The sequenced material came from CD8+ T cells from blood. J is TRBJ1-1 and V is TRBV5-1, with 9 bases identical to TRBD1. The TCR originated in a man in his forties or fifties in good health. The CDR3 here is CASSTGTGIMNTEAFF. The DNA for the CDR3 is TGCGCCAGCAGCACCGGGACAGGGATCATGAACACTGAAGCTTTCTTT.